This TCR beta chain was captured by sequencing in a study of blood T cell repertoires in COVID-19. Repertoires were generated with immunoSEQ multiplex PCR, while TCRdb's copy carries only in-frame clones and drops some. This sample has 200,000 to 250,000 clones, with less than 85% found just once. The clonotype was recovered from a woman older than 75 with acute or convalescent COVID-19. The sample was peripheral blood.

The CDR3 loop is CASSQEASGGNQPQHF. In nucleotides, the CDR3 is TGCGCCAGCAGCCAAGAAGCTTCAGGGGGCAATCAGCCCCAGCATTTT. The chain combines TRBV4-1 with TRBJ1-5; D is perhaps TRBD1 (6 bases). Germline V CDR1 and CDR2: MGHRA, YSYEKL. V was pared by 0 bases and J by 2 bases, with 11 bases between. This CDR3 comprises 16 residues.